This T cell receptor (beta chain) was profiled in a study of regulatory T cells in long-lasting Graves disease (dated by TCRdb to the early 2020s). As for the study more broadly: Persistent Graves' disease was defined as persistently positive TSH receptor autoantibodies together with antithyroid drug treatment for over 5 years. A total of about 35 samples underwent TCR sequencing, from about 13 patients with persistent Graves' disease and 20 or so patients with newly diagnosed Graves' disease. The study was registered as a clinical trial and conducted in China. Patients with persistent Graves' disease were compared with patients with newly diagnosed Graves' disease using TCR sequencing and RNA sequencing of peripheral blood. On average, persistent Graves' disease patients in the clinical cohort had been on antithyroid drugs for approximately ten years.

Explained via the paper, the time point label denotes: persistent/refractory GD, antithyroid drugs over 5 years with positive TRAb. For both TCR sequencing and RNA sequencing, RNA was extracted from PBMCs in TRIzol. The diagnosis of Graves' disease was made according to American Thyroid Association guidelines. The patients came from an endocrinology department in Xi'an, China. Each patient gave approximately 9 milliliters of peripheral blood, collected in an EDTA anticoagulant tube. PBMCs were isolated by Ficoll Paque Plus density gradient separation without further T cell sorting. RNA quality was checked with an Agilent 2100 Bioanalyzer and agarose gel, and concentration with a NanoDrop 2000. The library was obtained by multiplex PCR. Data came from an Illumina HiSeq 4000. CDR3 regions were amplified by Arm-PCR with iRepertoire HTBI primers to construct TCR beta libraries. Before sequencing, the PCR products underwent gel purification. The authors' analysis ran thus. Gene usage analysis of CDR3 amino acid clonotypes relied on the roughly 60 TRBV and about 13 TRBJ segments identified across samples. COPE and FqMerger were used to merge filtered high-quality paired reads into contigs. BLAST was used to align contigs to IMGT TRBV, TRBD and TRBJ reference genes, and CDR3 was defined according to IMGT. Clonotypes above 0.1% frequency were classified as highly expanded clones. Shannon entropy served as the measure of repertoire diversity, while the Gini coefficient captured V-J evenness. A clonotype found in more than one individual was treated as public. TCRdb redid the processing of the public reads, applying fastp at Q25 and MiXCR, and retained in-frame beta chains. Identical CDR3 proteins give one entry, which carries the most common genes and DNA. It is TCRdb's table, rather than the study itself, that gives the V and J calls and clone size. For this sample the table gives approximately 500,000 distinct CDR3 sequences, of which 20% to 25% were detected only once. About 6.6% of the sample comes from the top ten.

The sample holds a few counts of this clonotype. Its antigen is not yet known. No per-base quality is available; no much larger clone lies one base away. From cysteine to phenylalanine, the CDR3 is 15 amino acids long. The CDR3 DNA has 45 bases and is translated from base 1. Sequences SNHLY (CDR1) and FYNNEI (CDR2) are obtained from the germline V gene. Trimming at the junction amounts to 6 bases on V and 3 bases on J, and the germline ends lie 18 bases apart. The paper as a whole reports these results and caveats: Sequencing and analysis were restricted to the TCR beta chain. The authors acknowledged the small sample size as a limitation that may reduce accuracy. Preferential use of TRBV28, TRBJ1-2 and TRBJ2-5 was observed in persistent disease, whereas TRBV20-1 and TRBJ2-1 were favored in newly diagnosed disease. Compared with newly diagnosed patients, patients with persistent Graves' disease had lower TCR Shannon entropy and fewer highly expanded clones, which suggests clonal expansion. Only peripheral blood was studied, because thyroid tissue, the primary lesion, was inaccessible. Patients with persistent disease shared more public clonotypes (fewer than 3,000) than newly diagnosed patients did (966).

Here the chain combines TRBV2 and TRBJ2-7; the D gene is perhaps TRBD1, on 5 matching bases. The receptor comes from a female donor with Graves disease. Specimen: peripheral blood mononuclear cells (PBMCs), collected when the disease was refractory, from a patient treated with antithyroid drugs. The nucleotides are TGTGCCAGCAGCGTAGGACAACAACTGGTCTACGAGCAGTACTTC. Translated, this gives CASSVGQQLVYEQYF. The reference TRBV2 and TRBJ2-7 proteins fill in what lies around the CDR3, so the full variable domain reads EPEVTQTPSHQVTQMGQEVILRCVPISNHLYFYWYRQILGQKVEFLVSFYNNEISEKSEIFDDQFSVERPDGSNFTLKIRSTKLEDSAMYFCASSVGQQLVYEQYFGPGTRLTVT.